One sample yielded the 18 T cell receptor beta chains listed below, sequenced in a study of blood T cells in healthy people across ages. The second PCR ran roughly 7 to 12 cycles with a sample-barcoded 5' primer and J-beta primers. TCRdb used MiXCR to reprocess the 5' RACE reads, holding one entry per CDR3 protein. The top ten clones hold more than 20% of a sample with some 700,000 distinct CDR3 sequences, roughly 43% of them seen once. The sequenced material came from blood. Source of these receptors: a woman aged 55-69 years in good health.

CDR3 protein: CASSLYGTSGIFGDTQYF. The CDR3 bases are TGTGCCAGCAGTTTATACGGGACTAGCGGGATTTTTGGAGATACGCAGTATTTT. The chain joins TRBV27 to TRBJ2-3; TRBD2 agrees at 13 bases. J gave up 5 bases and V 1 base, and 9 bases lay outside the gene matches. The germline V gene has CDR1 MNHEY and CDR2 SMNVEV (reference sequence). The CDR3 loop spans 18 amino acids.

V usage is TRBV10-2 and J usage is TRBJ2-7; 8 bases map to TRBD1. The trim removed 6 bases at V and 10 bases at J, leaving 14 bases unmatched. CDR3 length: 14 residues. Germline assignment: CDR1 WSHSY and CDR2 SAAADI. The CDR3 nucleotides are TGCGCCAGCAGCAGCCCGGACAGGGCCTTAGATCAGTACTTC. It is translated as CASSSPDRALDQYF.

The sample holds a few counts of this clonotype. V is TRBV15 and J is TRBJ2-4; D is perhaps TRBD2 (5 bases). This CDR3 contains 14 residues. Germline CDR1 is LNHNV and CDR2 is YYDKDF (reference sequence). The V gene lost 8 bases and the J gene lost 1 base, with 12 bases spanning the gap. CDR3 protein: CATAGGGAKNIQYF. As DNA, the CDR3 is TGTGCCACCGCAGGAGGTGGGGCCAAAAACATTCAGTACTTC.

The genes are TRBV28 and TRBJ2-5, with D possibly TRBD1 on 5 matching bases. The V end was cut by 2 bases, the J end by 11 bases, with 12 bases between. The CDR3 spans 12 residues. The germline gives CDR1 MDHEN, CDR2 SYDVKM. The CDR3 protein is CASSLPQAGQYF. The DNA for the CDR3 is TGTGCCAGCAGTTTACCACAGGCTGGGCAGTACTTC.

This clonotype was seen a handful of times. The CDR3 region is CASRKNPGVGETQYF. Written as DNA, the CDR3 is TGTGCCAGCAGGAAGAATCCAGGGGTAGGGGAGACCCAGTACTTC. This sequence joins TRBV27 and TRBJ2-5; the D gene is possibly TRBD1 (6 bases). The V gene's germline CDR1 is MNHEY and CDR2 SMNVEV (reference sequence). This CDR3 has 15 amino acids. With 6 bases removed from V and 5 bases from J, the gap between germline ends came to 19 bases.

This clonotype has more than one count but fewer than ten. The rearrangement joins TRBV7-3 to TRBJ2-4; TRBD2 aligns across 7 bases. Trimming removed 3 bases from V and 7 bases from J; junction bases left unmatched: 9. CDR3 length equals 15 residues. Germline V gene sequence: CDR1 SGHTA, CDR2 FQGTGA. This chain's CDR3 is CASSLNGLEGNIQYF. The DNA for the CDR3 is TGTGCCAGCAGCTTGAATGGACTAGAGGGTAACATTCAGTACTTC.

The genes are TRBV20-1 and TRBJ2-7, with D perhaps TRBD1 (6 bases). CDR3 length equals 14 residues. Between the trimmed V and J ends, which lost 1 base and 1 base, there was a span of 11 bases. CDR1 DFQATT and CDR2 SNEGSKA come from the germline V gene (reference sequence). The CDR3 loop reads CSARVSQGSYEQYF. The CDR3 DNA is TGCAGTGCTAGAGTATCGCAGGGGTCCTACGAGCAGTACTTC.

The rearrangement links TRBV5-1 to TRBJ2-3; D call uncertain. Germline lookup yields CDR1 SGHRS and CDR2 YFSETQ. The CDR3 sequence is 13 residues long. Trimming removed 2 bases from V and 5 bases from J, with 9 bases in between. CDR3 protein: CASSFVARDTQYF. CDR3 nucleotides: TGCGCCAGCAGCTTTGTGGCTAGAGATACGCAGTATTTT.

The CDR3 loop is CASSLGLPAYNEQYF. The DNA of the CDR3 is TGTGCCAGCAGCTTAGGACTACCTGCCTACAATGAGCAGTACTTC. J is TRBJ2-5 and V is TRBV7-2; weak D call: TRBD2 (5 bases). The CDR3 length is 15 residues. Looked up from germline, CDR1 is SGHTA and CDR2 is FQGNSA. V lost 1 base and J lost 11, with 20 bases in between.

This clonotype was recorded at least ten times. The J gene is TRBJ2-1, the V gene TRBV7-2; TRBD2 might be the D (6 bases). V was pared by 5 bases and J by 7 bases, with 18 bases between. Germline CDR1 is SGHTA and CDR2 is FQGNSA. This CDR3 has 15 residues. The CDR3 DNA reads as TGTGCCAGCAGCCCCGTTTGGGGCCGGGAGAATGAGCAGTTCTTC. This codes for CASSPVWGRENEQFF. The full variable domain, in which reference TRBV7-2 and TRBJ2-1 provide the parts outside the CDR3, is GAGVSQSPSNKVTEKGKDVELRCDPISGHTALYWYRQSLGQGLEFLIYFQGNSAPDKSGLPSDRFSAERTGGSVSTLTIQRTQQEDSAVYLCASSPVWGRENEQFFGPGTRLTVL.

The genes are TRBV30 and TRBJ1-1, with D perhaps TRBD1 (5 bases). The CDR3 consists of 12 residues. The V gene lost 0 bases and the J gene lost 10 bases, with 12 bases spanning the gap. Germline loops: CDR1 GTSNPN, CDR2 SVGIG (reference sequence). The CDR3 region has the DNA TGTGCCTGGAGTGTAGCGGCAGGGAGAGCTTTCTTT. Its translation: CAWSVAAGRAFF.

This clonotype appeared a few times. The chain uses TRBV6-1 and TRBJ2-1; 8 bases are shared with TRBD2. CDR1 and CDR2 (germline): MNHNS, SASEGT. V shed 6 bases, J shed 6 bases, and the junction held 10 bases outside the gene matches. This CDR3 has 15 amino acids. The CDR3 sequence: CASSGSGTMGNEQFF. In nucleotides, the CDR3 is TGTGCCAGCAGCGGTAGCGGGACAATGGGCAATGAGCAGTTCTTC.

V gene TRBV29-1 combines with J gene TRBJ1-6; 9 nucleotides match TRBD1. The CDR3 loop spans 14 amino acids. V lost 6 bases, J lost 8 bases, and 8 bases stayed unmatched. Germline CDR1 is SQVTM and CDR2 is ANQGSEA. CDR3 in DNA: TGCAGCGTCATTACAGGGGGCGCGGATTCACCCCTCCACTTT. This translates into CSVITGGADSPLHF.

The chain employs TRBV7-9 and TRBJ1-1; D gene uncertain. CDR1 is SEHNR and CDR2 is FQNEAQ in the germline V gene (reference sequence). Deletions cut 1 base from V and 11 bases from J, with 17 bases between. The CDR3 runs to 14 residues. The CDR3 DNA reads TGTGCCAGCAGCTTAGAGCCGAGATCTCCCTCGGCTTTCTTT. Translated: CASSLEPRSPSAFF. Filled out from reference TRBV7-9 and TRBJ1-1, the complete variable domain reads DTGVSQNPRHKITKRGQNVTFRCDPISEHNRLYWYRQTLGQGPEFLTYFQNEAQLEKSRLLSDRFSAERPKGSFSTLEIQRTEQGDSAMYLCASSLEPRSPSAFFGQGTRLTVV.

The count of this clonotype is one. The V gene is TRBV7-9, the J gene TRBJ1-4; D ambiguous. Per germline, CDR1 SEHNR and CDR2 FQNEAQ (reference sequence). The V end was cut by 10 bases, the J end by 7 bases, with 13 bases between. The CDR3 length is 12 residues. CDR3 loop: CATQEAGEKLFF. The CDR3 nucleotides are TGTGCCACCCAGGAGGCCGGTGAAAAACTGTTTTTT.

As regards this clonotype: Germline and junction disagree at one end, which may indicate a read error. The J gene is TRBJ1-1, the V gene TRBV6-5; 7 bases line up with TRBD1. The CDR3 loop spans 15 amino acids. Germline lookup yields CDR1 MNHEY and CDR2 SVGAGI. The CDR3 region is CASNYSRTGETEAFF. CDR3 bases: TGTGCCAGCAATTACTCGAGAACAGGGGAAACTGAAGCTTTCTTT.

V gene TRBV14 combines with J gene TRBJ2-7; 12 nucleotides line up with TRBD2. Germline V gene sequence: CDR1 SGHDN, CDR2 FVKESK. The CDR3 runs 15 residues. Trimming removed 6 bases from V and 2 bases from J; junction bases left unmatched: 5. CDR3 in amino acids: CASSATSGRTYEQYF. The CDR3 coding sequence is TGTGCCAGCAGTGCGACTAGCGGGAGAACCTACGAGCAGTACTTC. Complete variable domain (other parts from reference TRBV14 and TRBJ2-7): EAGVTQFPSHSVIEKGQTVTLRCDPISGHDNLYWYRRVMGKEIKFLLHFVKESKQDESGMPNNRFLAERTGGTYSTLKVQPAELEDSGVYFCASSATSGRTYEQYFGPGTRLTVT.

The V gene is TRBV20-1, the J gene TRBJ2-2; D is ambiguous. The CDR3 is 13 residues long. V shed 6 bases and J shed 4 bases, with 12 bases lying between them. The germline gives CDR1 DFQATT, CDR2 SNEGSKA (reference sequence). The CDR3 DNA is TGCAGTGCCGCCAGGAGCTCCACCGGGGAGCTGTTTTTT. Amino acids: CSAARSSTGELFF.